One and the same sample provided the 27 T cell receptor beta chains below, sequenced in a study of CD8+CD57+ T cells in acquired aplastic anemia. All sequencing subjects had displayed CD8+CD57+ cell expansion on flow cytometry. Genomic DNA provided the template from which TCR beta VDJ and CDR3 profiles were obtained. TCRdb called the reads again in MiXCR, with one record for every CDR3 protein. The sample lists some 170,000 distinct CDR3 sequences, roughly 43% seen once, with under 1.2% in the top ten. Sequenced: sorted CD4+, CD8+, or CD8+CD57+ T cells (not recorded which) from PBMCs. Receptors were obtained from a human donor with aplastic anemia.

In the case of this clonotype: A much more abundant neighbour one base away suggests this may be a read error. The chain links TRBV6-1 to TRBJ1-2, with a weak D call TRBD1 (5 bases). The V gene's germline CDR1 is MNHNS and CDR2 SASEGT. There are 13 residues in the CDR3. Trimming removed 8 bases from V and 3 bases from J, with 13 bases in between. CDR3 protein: CASLTGAHYGYTF. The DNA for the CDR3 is TGTGCCAGCCTTACCGGGGCGCACTATGGCTACACCTTC.

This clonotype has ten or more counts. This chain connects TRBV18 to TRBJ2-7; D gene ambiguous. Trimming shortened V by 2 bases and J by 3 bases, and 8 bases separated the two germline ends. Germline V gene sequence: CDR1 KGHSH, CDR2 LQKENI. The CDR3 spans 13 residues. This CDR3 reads CASSPGVDYEQYF. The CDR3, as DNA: TGTGCCAGCTCACCAGGGGTAGACTACGAGCAGTACTTC.

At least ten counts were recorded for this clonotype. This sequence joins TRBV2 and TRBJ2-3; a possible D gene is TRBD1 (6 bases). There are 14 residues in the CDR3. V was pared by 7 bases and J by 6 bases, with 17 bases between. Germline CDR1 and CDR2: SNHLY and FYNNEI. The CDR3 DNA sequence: TGTGCCAGCAAGGGCCAGGGGTACCCGGATACGCAGTATTTT. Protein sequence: CASKGQGYPDTQYF.

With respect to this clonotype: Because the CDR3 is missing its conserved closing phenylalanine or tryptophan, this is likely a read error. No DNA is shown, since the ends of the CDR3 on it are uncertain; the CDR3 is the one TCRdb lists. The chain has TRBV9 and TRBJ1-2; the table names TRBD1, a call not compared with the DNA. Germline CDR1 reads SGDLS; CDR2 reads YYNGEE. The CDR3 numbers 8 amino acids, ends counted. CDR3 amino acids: CASRPGTG.

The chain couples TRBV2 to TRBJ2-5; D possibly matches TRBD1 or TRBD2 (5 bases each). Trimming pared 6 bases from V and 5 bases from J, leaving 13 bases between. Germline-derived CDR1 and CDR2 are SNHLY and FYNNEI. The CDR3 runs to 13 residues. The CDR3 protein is CASSRVSVETQYF. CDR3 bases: TGTGCCAGCAGCAGGGTTAGCGTGGAGACCCAGTACTTC.

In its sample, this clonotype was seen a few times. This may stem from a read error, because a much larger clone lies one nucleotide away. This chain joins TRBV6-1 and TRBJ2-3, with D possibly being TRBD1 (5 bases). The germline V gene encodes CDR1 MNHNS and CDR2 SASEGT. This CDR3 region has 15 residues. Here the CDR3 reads CASSKVQGSTDTRYF. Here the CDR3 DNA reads TGTGCCAGCAGTAAGGTTCAGGGTTCCACAGATACGCGGTATTTT.

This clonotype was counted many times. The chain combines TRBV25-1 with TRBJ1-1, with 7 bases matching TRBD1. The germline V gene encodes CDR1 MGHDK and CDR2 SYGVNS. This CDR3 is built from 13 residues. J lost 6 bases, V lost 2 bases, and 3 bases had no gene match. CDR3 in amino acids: CASSEVDRSEAFF. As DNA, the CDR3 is TGTGCCAGCAGTGAAGTGGACAGGTCTGAAGCTTTCTTT.

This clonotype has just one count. CDR3 nucleotides: TGTGCCAGCAGCTTAGACAGCCTTTCCTACACCTTC. It is translated as CASSLDSLSYTF. The chain has TRBV4-2 and TRBJ1-2; a possible D gene is TRBD1 (5 bases). The CDR3 consists of 12 residues. Germline CDR1 reads LGHNA; CDR2 reads YNFKEQ. V lost 5 bases, J lost 10 bases, and 14 bases lay in between.

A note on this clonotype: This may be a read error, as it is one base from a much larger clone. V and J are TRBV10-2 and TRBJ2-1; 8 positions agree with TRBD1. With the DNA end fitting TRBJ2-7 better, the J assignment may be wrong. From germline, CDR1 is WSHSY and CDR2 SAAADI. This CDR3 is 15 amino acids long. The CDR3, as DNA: TGTGCCAGCAGTGTACGCAGGGGGCAGAACAATGAGCAGTACTTC. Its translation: CASSVRRGQNNEQYF.

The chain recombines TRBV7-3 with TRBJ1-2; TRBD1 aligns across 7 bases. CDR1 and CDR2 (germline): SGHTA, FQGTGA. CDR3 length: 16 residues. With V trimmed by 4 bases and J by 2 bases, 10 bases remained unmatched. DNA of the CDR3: TGTGCCAGCAGCTCACCACCCGGGACAGAAAACTATGGCTACACCTTC. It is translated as CASSSPPGTENYGYTF.

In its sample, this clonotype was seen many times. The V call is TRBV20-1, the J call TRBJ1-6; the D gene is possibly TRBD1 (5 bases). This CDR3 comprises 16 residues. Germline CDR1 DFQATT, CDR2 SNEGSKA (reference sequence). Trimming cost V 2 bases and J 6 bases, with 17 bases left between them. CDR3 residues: CSARSGSGQLNSPLHF. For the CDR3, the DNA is TGCAGTGCTAGATCAGGTTCGGGGCAGCTTAATTCACCCCTCCACTTT.

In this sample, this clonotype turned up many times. The CDR3 is CASSQGHRDEQYF. The DNA for the CDR3 is TGTGCCAGCAGCCAAGGGCACAGGGACGAGCAGTACTTC. The chain recombines TRBV4-2 with TRBJ2-7; a possible D gene is TRBD1 (6 bases). In germline, CDR1 is LGHNA, CDR2 YNFKEQ. With 1 base removed from V and 5 bases from J, the gap between germline ends came to 9 bases. CDR3 length equals 13 residues.

The CDR3 sequence is CASSGDSRTRQAFF. CDR3 nucleotides: TGTGCCAGCAGTGGGGACAGCCGAACAAGGCAAGCTTTCTTT. The rearrangement joins TRBV25-1 to TRBJ1-1; 7 bases agree with TRBD1. With V trimmed by 4 bases and J by 9 bases, 11 bases remained unmatched. This CDR3 is built from 14 residues. In germline, CDR1 is MGHDK, CDR2 SYGVNS.

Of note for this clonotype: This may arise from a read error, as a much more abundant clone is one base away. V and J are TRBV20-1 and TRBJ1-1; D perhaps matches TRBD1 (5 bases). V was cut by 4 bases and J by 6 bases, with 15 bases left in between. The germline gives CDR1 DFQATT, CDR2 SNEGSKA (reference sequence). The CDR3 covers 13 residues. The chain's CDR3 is CSATGPGESEAFF. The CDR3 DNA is TGCAGTGCTACGGGGCCCGGGGAGTCTGAAGCTTTCTTT.

CDR3 coding DNA: TGTGCCAGCAGTGACGGGGCAGGATGGGACATTCAGTACTTC. Translated: CASSDGAGWDIQYF. The gene calls are TRBV11-1 and TRBJ2-4, with D tentatively TRBD1 or TRBD2 (5 bases each). Trimming took 6 bases from V and 8 from J, leaving 17 bases between them. CDR1 is SGHAT, CDR2 FQDESV, per germline (reference sequence). The CDR3 covers 14 residues.

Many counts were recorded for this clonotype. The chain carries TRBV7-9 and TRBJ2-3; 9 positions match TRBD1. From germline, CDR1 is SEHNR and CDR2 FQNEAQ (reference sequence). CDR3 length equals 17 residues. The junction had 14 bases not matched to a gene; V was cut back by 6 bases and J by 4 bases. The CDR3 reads CASSRTGGGGVSDTQYF. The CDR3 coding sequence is TGTGCCAGCAGTCGTACAGGGGGCGGGGGAGTGTCAGATACGCAGTATTTT.

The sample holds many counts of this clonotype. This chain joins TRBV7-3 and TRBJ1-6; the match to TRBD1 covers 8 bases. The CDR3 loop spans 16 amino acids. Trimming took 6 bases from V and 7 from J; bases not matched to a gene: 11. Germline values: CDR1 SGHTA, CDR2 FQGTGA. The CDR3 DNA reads TGTGCCAGCAGGTTCCCGGGACAGGCCGCAAATTCACCCCTCCACTTT. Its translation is CASRFPGQAANSPLHF.

In DNA, the CDR3 is TGCAGTGCTAGAGATATACTAGCGGGCTTCTACGAGCAGTACTTC. Its translation: CSARDILAGFYEQYF. J is TRBJ2-7 and V is TRBV20-1, with TRBD2 matching 9 bases. CDR3 size: 15 residues. Trimming took 0 bases from V and 3 from J; bases not matched to a gene: 6. CDR1 and CDR2 (germline): DFQATT, SNEGSKA (reference sequence).

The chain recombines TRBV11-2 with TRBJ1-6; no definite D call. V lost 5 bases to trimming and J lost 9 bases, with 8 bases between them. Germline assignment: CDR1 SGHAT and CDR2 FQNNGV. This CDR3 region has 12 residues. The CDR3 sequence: CASSRNRSPLHF. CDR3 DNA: TGTGCCAGCAGCCGGAACCGTTCACCCCTCCACTTT.

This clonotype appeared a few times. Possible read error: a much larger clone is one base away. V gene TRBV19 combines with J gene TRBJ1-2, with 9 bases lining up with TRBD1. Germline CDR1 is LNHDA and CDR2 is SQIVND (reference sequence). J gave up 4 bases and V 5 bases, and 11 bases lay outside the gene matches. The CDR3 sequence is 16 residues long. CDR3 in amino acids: CASSVGGTGITYGYTF. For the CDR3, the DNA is TGTGCCAGTAGTGTTGGTGGGACAGGGATCACCTATGGCTACACCTTC.

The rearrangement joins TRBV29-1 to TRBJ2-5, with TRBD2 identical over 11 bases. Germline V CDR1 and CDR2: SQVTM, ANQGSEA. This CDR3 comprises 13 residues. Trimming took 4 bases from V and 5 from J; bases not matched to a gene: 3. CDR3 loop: CSVVSGGEETQYF. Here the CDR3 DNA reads TGCAGCGTTGTTAGCGGGGGGGAGGAGACCCAGTACTTC.

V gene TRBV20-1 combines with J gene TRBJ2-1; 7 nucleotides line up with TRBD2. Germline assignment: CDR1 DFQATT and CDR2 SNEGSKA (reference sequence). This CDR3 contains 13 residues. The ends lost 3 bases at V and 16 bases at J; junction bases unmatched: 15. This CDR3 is CSASAPPAGVVFF. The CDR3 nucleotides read TGCAGTGCTAGTGCCCCCCCGGCGGGAGTTGTTTTCTTC.

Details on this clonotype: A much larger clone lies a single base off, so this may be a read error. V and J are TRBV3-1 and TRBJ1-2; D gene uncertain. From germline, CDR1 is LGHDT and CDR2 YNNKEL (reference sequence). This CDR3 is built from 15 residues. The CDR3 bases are TGTGCCAGCAGCCAAGATCTGACGGAGGGCTATGGCTGCACCTTC. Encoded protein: CASSQDLTEGYGCTF.

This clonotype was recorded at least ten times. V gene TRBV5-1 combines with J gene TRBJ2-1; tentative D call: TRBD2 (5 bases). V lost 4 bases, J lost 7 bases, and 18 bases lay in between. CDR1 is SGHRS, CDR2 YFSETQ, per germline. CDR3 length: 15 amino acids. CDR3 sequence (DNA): TGCGCCAGCAGCGCCCCTGAGGAGGCCCGAAATGAGCAGTTCTTC. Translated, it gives CASSAPEEARNEQFF.

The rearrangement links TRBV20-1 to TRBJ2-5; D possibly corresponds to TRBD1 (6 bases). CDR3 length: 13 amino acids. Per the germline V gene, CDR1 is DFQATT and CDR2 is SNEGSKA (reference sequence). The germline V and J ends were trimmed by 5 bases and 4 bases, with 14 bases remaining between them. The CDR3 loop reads CSAPLQGRETQYF. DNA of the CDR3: TGCAGTGCTCCCTTACAGGGACGAGAGACCCAGTACTTC.

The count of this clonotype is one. The CDR3 DNA reads as TGCGCCAGCAGTGACTGGCAGGGAGGGACTGAAGCTTTCTTT. This translates into CASSDWQGGTEAFF. This chain uses TRBV10-1 with TRBJ1-1, with a possible D match to TRBD1 (5 bases). The V end lost 3 bases, the J end lost 5 bases, and 13 bases lay between the germline ends. CDR1 WNHNN and CDR2 SYGVQD come from the germline V gene (reference sequence). The CDR3 sequence is 14 residues long.

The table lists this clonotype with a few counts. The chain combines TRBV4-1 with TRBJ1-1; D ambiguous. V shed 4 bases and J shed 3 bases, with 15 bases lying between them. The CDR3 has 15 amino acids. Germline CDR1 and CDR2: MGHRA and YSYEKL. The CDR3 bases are TGCGCCAGCAGCCGCCTTCGGGTAGGGTACACTGAAGCTTTCTTT. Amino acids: CASSRLRVGYTEAFF.